These T cell receptor beta chains were read from a single sample in a study of T cell responses to AZD1222 COVID-19 vaccine. Only in-frame clones appear in the TCRdb table, and some are missing; sequencing was by immunoSEQ multiplex PCR. Here the sample spans 110,000 to 150,000 clones, over 85% being singletons. The starting material was peripheral blood, obtained on day 0 of AZD1222 vaccination. The receptors shown here come from an adult in good health. Both conserved end residues are part of each CDR3.

TRBV27	TRBJ1-1	CASSLYEGRSTEAFF
TRBV4-1	TRBJ1-2	CASSFTGVQGYTF
TRBV5-6	TRBJ2-7	CASSLALGGTYEQYF
TRBV5-4	TRBJ2-2	CASSLWAGELFF
TRBV4-2	TRBJ2-7	CASSQELGSSYEQYF
TRBV11-2	TRBJ2-7	CASSLVAGDQYF
TRBV28	TRBJ1-5	CASSLSGQPQHF
TRBV5-1	TRBJ2-7	CASSLGAGEGGAYEQYF
TRBV13	TRBJ2-1	CASSLGARGNEQFF
TRBV21-1	TRBJ2-1	CASRLPGLAGRTPYNEQFF
TRBV19	TRBJ2-7	CASSIANMYEQYF
TRBV7-9	TRBJ2-7	CASSSRVTGAHEQYF
TRBV19	TRBJ1-1	CASSIGISTEAFF
TRBV18	TRBJ2-3	CASATGGTDTQYF
TRBV5-5	TRBJ1-2	CASSRLTGSRGVGGYTF
TRBV5-1	TRBJ1-6	CASSLGSDSPLHF
TRBV7-9	TRBJ1-2	CASSLRQAYGYTF
TRBV19	TRBJ1-2	CASSIQGTRYGYTF
TRBV6-6	TRBJ2-3	CASSSMPGYHTQYF
TRBV19	TRBJ2-1	CASRRDRAYNEQFF
TRBV6-5	TRBJ2-1	CASTGTIYNEQFF
TRBV25-1	TRBJ1-5	CASSDGGTQPQHF
TRBV10-3	TRBJ2-4	CAISESSGTTKNIQYF
TRBV4-1	TRBJ1-2	CASSSTDIMAGYTF
TRBV4-2	TRBJ2-7	CASSQDELAGDVQYF
TRBV20-1	TRBJ1-5	CSASALTDSNQPQHF
TRBV6-5	TRBJ2-1	CASSYSPGGGKQFF
TRBV28	TRBJ2-5	CASRLGGPYPQYF
TRBV19	TRBJ2-3	CASSMAASTDTQYF
TRBV7-9	TRBJ1-1	CASSLARGSMNTEAFF
TRBV6-2/TRBV6-3	TRBJ2-7	CASSYPDRVFF
TRBV12-3/TRBV12-4	TRBJ1-5	CASSFSGQPQHF
TRBV5-6	TRBJ1-2	CASSRGRGYGYTF
TRBV4-1	TRBJ2-7	CASSQPDRGPYEQYF
TRBV11-2	TRBJ1-4	CASSYRTGVYEKLFF
TRBV6-5	TRBJ1-2	CASSPLPGQGQDYTF
TRBV20-1	TRBJ2-1	CSARERDEQFF
TRBV10-3	TRBJ2-1	CAIRASSYNEQFF
TRBV6-9	TRBJ1-2	CACPGTVRGYTF
TRBV5-1	TRBJ2-1	CASSESPGGIAFF
TRBV12-3/TRBV12-4	TRBJ1-6	CASSLRAFPLHF
TRBV9	TRBJ1-2	CASSVDPGNYGYTF
TRBV24-1	TRBJ2-1	CATSDPRTYSYNEQFF
TRBV14	TRBJ1-4	CATPAGNEKLFF
TRBV28	TRBJ1-2	CASSSTRGYGYTF
TRBV3-1/TRBV3-2	TRBJ2-1	CASSQRTSGYNEQFF
TRBV5-6	TRBJ1-1	CASSYTGDITEAFF
TRBV5-1	TRBJ2-1	CASSLVGGDNEQFF
TRBV3-1/TRBV3-2	TRBJ1-1	CASSPRGGQAFF
TRBV29-1	TRBJ1-2	CSVEDRVLRGVYGYTF
TRBV11-2	TRBJ2-6	CASSSQGDTTASGANVLTF
TRBV7-2	TRBJ2-7	CASSLWEGDYEQYF
TRBV5-1	TRBJ2-7	CASSGGTSGRAGYEQYF
TRBV7-2	TRBJ2-1	CASSKDRGAYNEQFF
TRBV21-1	TRBJ2-1	CASSRGDRAKGYNEQFF
TRBV28	TRBJ1-5	CASKTGARAQPQHF
TRBV6-5	TRBJ2-7	CASSRTGTSGYEQYF
TRBV6-5	TRBJ2-5	CASSSRDRGETQYF